This TCR beta chain came from a study of neoadjuvant anti-PD-1 for oral cavity cancer. Study-level background: Nivolumab at 3 mg/kg was mostly given biweekly, three to four doses, pre-surgery.

TCRdb's copy holds only in-frame clones and misses some; the assay was immunoSEQ multiplex PCR. Here the sample spans 20,000 to 30,000 clones, roughly a quarter being singletons. This CDR3 has 16 residues. In germline, CDR1 is SEHNR, CDR2 FQNEAQ (reference sequence). Losses at the gene ends were 0 bases for V and 5 bases for J; bases not matched to a gene: 7. This clone was seen only a few times. The sample's time point: after neoadjuvant nivolumab, at surgical resection. The sequence derives from a person aged 35-79 years with oral cavity squamous cell carcinoma. J is TRBJ2-1 and V is TRBV7-9; TRBD1 matches 7 bases. Sequenced here: tumor tissue, sampled after nivolumab (anti-PD-1) treatment. The CDR3 DNA reads as TGTGCCAGCAGCTTAGCCCTGGGACAGATCAACAATGAGCAGTTCTTC. Its translation is CASSLALGQINNEQFF.